This T cell receptor (beta chain) emerged from a study of CD8 T cells in Susac syndrome. RNA, at roughly 0.45 to 1 ug, was reverse transcribed with random hexamers. TCRdb recomputed calls from the immunoSEQ multiplex PCR reads with MiXCR, one row per CDR3 protein. The table includes some 100,000 distinct CDR3 sequences, nearly 95% detected once. CDR1 and CDR2 (germline): SQVTM, ANQGSEA. The germline V and J ends were trimmed by 1 base and 1 base, with 7 bases remaining between them. CDR3 length equals 13 residues. TEMRA cells were enriched by FACS, while CD8+ and CD4+ T cells were obtained through a negative isolation that was performed magnetically.

The specimen was CD4+ T cells from PBMCs. The chain uses TRBV29-1 and TRBJ1-1; D unresolved. The TCR sequence derives from a human donor in good health. The CDR3 region has the DNA TGCAGCGTTGAAGCAGGTCAGAACACTGAAGCTTTCTTT. It encodes CSVEAGQNTEAFF.